This is a list of T cell receptor beta chains from one sample in a study of T cell repertoires in cytomegalovirus infection. For these TCRs, the target antigens are not known. TCRdb independently ran MiXCR on the reads; one entry per CDR3 protein. The data contain approximately 990,000 distinct CDR3 sequences, approximately 31% of them seen just once; the ten biggest clones take up 13%. The input for sequencing was cultured CD8+ T cells from PBMCs, taken from culture after CMV antigen stimulation. The source is a human donor in good health (CMV status not recorded). Some clones in this sample may be carry-over from other donors' samples. CDR3s include the opening cysteine and the closing phenylalanine or tryptophan. The D gene is left open where the match is weak. Size is stated for part of the rows, as once, few or many counts, or as a class when the clone is expanded.

TRBJ1-2	NA	TRBV10-3	once	CAISGSGISYGYTF	TGTGCCATCAGTGGATCCGGGATCTCCTATGGCTACACCTTC
TRBJ1-6	NA	TRBV12-5	NA	CASGLGPGPLHF	TGTGCTAGTGGTTTGGGGCCCGGTCCCCTCCACTTT
TRBJ2-7	TRBD1	TRBV27	few	CASSTGQATYEQYF	TGTGCCAGCTCCACAGGACAGGCAACCTACGAGCAGTACTTC
TRBJ2-3	NA	TRBV7-6	many	CASSHFTDTQYF	TGTGCCAGCAGCCACTTTACAGATACGCAGTATTTT
TRBJ1-2	NA	TRBV7-6	NA	CASSYSRDIVGYTF	TGTGCCAGCAGTTACTCCCGGGACATCGTTGGCTACACCTTC
TRBJ2-4	NA	TRBV7-9	many	CASSSARTQETKNIQYF	TGTGCCAGCAGCTCCGCCCGGACCCAAGAAACCAAAAACATTCAGTACTTC
TRBJ1-2	NA	TRBV2	NA	CASILQGVGYTF	TGTGCCAGCATCCTACAGGGTGTAGGCTACACCTTC
TRBJ2-1	TRBD1	TRBV7-9	NA	CASSLEVRTGANNEQFF	TGTGCCAGCAGCTTAGAGGTCCGGACAGGGGCCAACAATGAGCAGTTCTTC
TRBJ1-6	TRBD1	TRBV7-6	many	CASSLRTGTESSYNSPLHF	TGTGCCAGCAGCTTACGTACCGGGACAGAGAGCTCCTATAATTCACCCCTCCACTTT
TRBJ1-3	NA	TRBV19	few	CASSIDDSSGNTIYF	TGTGCCAGTAGTATAGATGACAGCTCTGGAAACACCATATATTTT
TRBJ1-1	TRBD1	TRBV9	NA	CASSVALIPGQGDEVGTEAFF	TGTGCCAGCAGCGTAGCTCTCATACCGGGACAGGGGGACGAGGTGGGCACTGAAGCTTTCTTT
TRBJ2-7	NA	TRBV20-1	NA	CSAGQGGYEQYF	TGCAGTGCCGGCCAAGGGGGTTACGAGCAGTACTTC
TRBJ1-2	NA	TRBV4-1	NA	CASSQEVGAANYGYTF	TGCGCCAGCAGCCAAGAAGTGGGGGCAGCTAACTATGGCTACACCTTC
TRBJ1-2	NA	TRBV6-1	few	CAGLSRNEDFSRYGYTF	TGTGCCGGGTTATCCAGGAACGAAGACTTCTCCCGCTATGGCTACACCTTC
TRBJ2-1	NA	TRBV6-1	few	CASSGPEQFF	TGTGCCAGCAGTGGCCCCGAGCAGTTCTTC
TRBJ2-1	TRBD1	TRBV12-3/TRBV12-4	few	CASSFSPGQLNEQFF	TGTGCCAGCAGTTTTTCTCCGGGACAGTTGAATGAGCAGTTCTTC
TRBJ2-7	TRBD2	TRBV7-8	few	CASSLDRGGASDEQYF	TGTGCCAGCAGCTTAGACCGCGGGGGGGCCTCAGACGAGCAGTACTTC
TRBJ2-7	TRBD1	TRBV7-8	few	CASSLAGDSEQYF	TGTGCCAGCAGCTTAGCGGGGGACAGCGAGCAGTACTTC
TRBJ2-6	NA	TRBV27	NA	CASGTSSGANVLTF	TGTGCCAGCGGGACCTCCTCTGGGGCCAACGTCCTGACTTTC
TRBJ2-3	NA	TRBV7-8	many	CASSLFMTDTQYF	TGTGCCAGCAGCTTATTTATGACAGATACGCAGTATTTT
TRBJ1-1	TRBD1	TRBV6-4	NA	CASSDLGQGHTEAFF	TGTGCCAGCAGTGATTTAGGACAGGGGCACACTGAAGCTTTCTTT
TRBJ1-2	NA	TRBV20-1	NA	CSARGGAVSYGYTF	TGCAGTGCTAGAGGGGGGGCGGTATCCTATGGCTACACCTTC
TRBJ1-5	NA	TRBV19	few	CASSMINQPQHF	TGTGCCAGTAGTATGATCAATCAGCCCCAGCATTTT
TRBJ1-4	NA	TRBV18	NA	CASSPPDTEKLFF	TGTGCCAGCTCACCACCAGACACCGAAAAACTGTTTTTT
TRBJ2-3	TRBD2	TRBV4-2	few	CASSQRIPGTSGATDTQYF	TGTGCCAGCAGCCAGCGAATCCCCGGGACTAGCGGGGCTACAGATACGCAGTATTTT
TRBJ2-3	TRBD2	TRBV28	NA	CASRRLADFTDTQYF	TGTGCCAGCAGGCGGCTAGCGGACTTCACAGATACGCAGTATTTT
TRBJ2-5	TRBD2	TRBV5-8	NA	CASSLGVSGAQETQYF	TGTGCCAGCAGCTTGGGAGTTAGCGGGGCCCAAGAGACCCAGTACTTC
TRBJ2-7	TRBD1	TRBV15	many	CATSRARGTGGSEQYF	TGTGCCACCAGCAGAGCCCGAGGGACAGGGGGCTCCGAGCAGTACTTC
TRBJ2-7	TRBD1	TRBV7-9	few	CASSPPGQGWNEQYF	TGTGCCAGCAGCCCCCCCGGACAGGGGTGGAATGAGCAGTACTTC
TRBJ2-1	NA	TRBV6-5	NA	CASSYSKSEQFF	TGTGCCAGCAGTTACTCGAAATCTGAGCAGTTCTTC
TRBJ1-2	TRBD1	TRBV6-2/TRBV6-3	few	CASSYGPAGGNYGYTF	TGTGCCAGCAGTTACGGCCCCGCAGGGGGCAACTATGGCTACACCTTC
TRBJ1-1	TRBD1	TRBV10-3	NA	CAIRTGSEVFF	TGTGCCATCAGGACAGGGTCTGAAGTTTTCTTT
TRBJ1-5	NA	TRBV29-1	NA	CSVGGRGSQPQHF	TGCAGCGTTGGGGGCAGGGGTAGTCAGCCCCAGCATTTT
TRBJ2-1	NA	TRBV6-2/TRBV6-3	NA	CASSYGGFSYNGQFF	TGTGCCAGCAGTTACGGCGGGTTCTCCTACAATGGGCAGTTCTTC
TRBJ1-2	NA	TRBV12-3/TRBV12-4	NA	CASIGVGHYGYTF	TGTGCCAGCATCGGAGTAGGGCATTATGGCTACACCTTC
TRBJ2-1	NA	TRBV11-2	few	CASSLSGTPYNEQFF	TGTGCCAGCAGCTTATCCGGGACACCTTACAATGAGCAGTTCTTC
TRBJ2-6	NA	TRBV7-6	NA	CASSPPAVEPSGANVLTF	TGTGCCAGCAGCCCCCCAGCAGTAGAGCCCTCTGGGGCCAACGTCCTGACTTTC
TRBJ2-5	NA	TRBV2	NA	CASSGYAGQLETQYF	TGTGCCAGCAGTGGCTACGCGGGACAGCTAGAGACCCAGTACTTC
TRBJ2-7	NA	TRBV12-3/TRBV12-4	many	CASTVGSGNEQYF	TGTGCCAGCACCGTAGGGTCGGGCAACGAGCAGTACTTC
TRBJ2-1	TRBD2	TRBV6-6	NA	CASSYSVAGGGYNEQFF	TGTGCCAGCAGTTACTCGGTAGCGGGGGGCGGTTACAATGAGCAGTTCTTC
TRBJ2-1	TRBD1	TRBV6-2/TRBV6-3	few	CASSYPGTGNEQFF	TGTGCCAGCAGTTACCCGGGGACAGGCAATGAGCAGTTCTTC
TRBJ1-2	NA	TRBV12-5	few	CASGLAGFGYTF	TGTGCTAGTGGTTTGGCAGGTTTTGGCTACACCTTC
TRBJ1-6	TRBD1	TRBV7-9	once	CASSSGGEQLNSPLHF	TGTGCCAGCAGCTCAGGGGGGGAACAGTTAAATTCACCCCTCCACTTT
TRBJ2-7	TRBD2	TRBV5-4	NA	CASSWERGGSYEQYF	TGTGCCAGCAGCTGGGAGCGGGGGGGATCCTACGAGCAGTACTTC
TRBJ2-2	NA	TRBV7-3	many	CASSPYMNTGELFF	TGTGCCAGCAGCCCGTATATGAACACCGGGGAGCTGTTTTTT
TRBJ2-1	NA	TRBV7-2	many	CASSLGGQYGNEQFF	TGTGCCAGCAGCTTAGGTGGCCAATATGGTAATGAGCAGTTCTTC
TRBJ1-2	TRBD1	TRBV4-1	NA	CASSTTTGPTANYGYTF	TGCGCCAGCAGCACGACGACAGGGCCGACGGCTAACTATGGCTACACCTTC
TRBJ2-3	NA	TRBV11-2	many	CASSLGSGHTDTQYF	TGTGCCAGCAGCTTAGGTAGCGGACACACAGATACGCAGTATTTT
TRBJ2-6	NA	TRBV7-6	many	CASSFPGRQTGANVLTF	TGTGCCAGCAGCTTCCCCGGGCGCCAGACTGGGGCCAACGTCCTGACTTTC
TRBJ1-1	NA	TRBV25-1	once	CASSAFGTNTEAFF	TGTGCCAGCAGTGCCTTCGGGACCAACACTGAAGCTTTCTTT